This T cell receptor beta chain was recovered during a study of cytomegalovirus exposure and HLA in healthy donors. With 60 Vbeta and 13 Jbeta primers, the PCR was carried out. Sequencing used immunoSEQ multiplex PCR; TCRdb keeps in-frame clones, though not all of them. Among about 210,000 clones listed, approximately 79% were seen once. Whole-study findings and limits: Many donors shared some public TCRs, even though most TCR sequences were rare.

As for this clone: Its specificity is unknown.

The material sequenced was PBMCs. The clonotype comes from a male donor in good health and CMV-seronegative.

The CDR3 DNA reads as TGCGCCAGCAGCTTGGAGGTTAGCGGGGGGGCCTCTGAAGATACGCAGTATTTT. This translates into CASSLEVSGGASEDTQYF. The chain uses TRBV5-1 and TRBJ2-3, with TRBD2 matching 11 bases. V was clipped by 0 bases and J by 5 bases; unmatched bases: 11. Germline V gene data show CDR1 as SGHRS and CDR2 as YFSETQ. This CDR3 spans 18 amino acids.